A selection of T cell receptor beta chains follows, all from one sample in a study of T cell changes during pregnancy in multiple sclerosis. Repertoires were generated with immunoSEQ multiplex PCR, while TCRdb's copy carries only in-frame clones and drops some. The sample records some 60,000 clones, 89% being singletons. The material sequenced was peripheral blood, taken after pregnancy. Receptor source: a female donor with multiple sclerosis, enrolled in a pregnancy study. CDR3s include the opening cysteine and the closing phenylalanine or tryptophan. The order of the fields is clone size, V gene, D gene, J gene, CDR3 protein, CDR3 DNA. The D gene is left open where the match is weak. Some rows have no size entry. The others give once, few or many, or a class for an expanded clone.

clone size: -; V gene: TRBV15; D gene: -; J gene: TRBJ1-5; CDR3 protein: CATSRDPLPRPQHF; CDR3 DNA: TGTGCCACCAGCAGAGATCCCCTACCGAGGCCCCAGCATTTT
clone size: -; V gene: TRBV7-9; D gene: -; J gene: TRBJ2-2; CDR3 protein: CASSFGLRPSRTGELFF; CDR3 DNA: TGTGCCAGCAGCTTTGGTTTACGTCCTAGCAGGACCGGGGAGCTGTTTTTT
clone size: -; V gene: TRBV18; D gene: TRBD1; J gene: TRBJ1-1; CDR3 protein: CASSKQAAGQGAVTEAFF; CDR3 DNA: TGTGCCAGCTCGAAACAAGCAGCCGGACAGGGGGCTGTCACTGAAGCTTTCTTT
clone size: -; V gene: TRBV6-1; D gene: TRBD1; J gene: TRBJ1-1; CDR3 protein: CASILTGVWGEAFF; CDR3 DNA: TGTGCCAGCATTCTGACAGGGGTTTGGGGTGAAGCTTTCTTT
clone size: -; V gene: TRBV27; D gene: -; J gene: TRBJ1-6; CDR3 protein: CASTTSSYNSPLHF; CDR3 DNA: TGTGCCAGCACGACAAGCTCCTATAATTCACCCCTCCACTTT
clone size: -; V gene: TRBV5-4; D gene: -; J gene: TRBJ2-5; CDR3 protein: CASSPSPRTAQETQYF; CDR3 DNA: TGTGCCAGCAGCCCATCGCCCCGGACAGCCCAAGAGACCCAGTACTTC
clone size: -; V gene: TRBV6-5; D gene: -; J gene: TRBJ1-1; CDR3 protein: CASSIRPDMNTEAFF; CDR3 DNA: TGTGCCAGCAGCATAAGACCAGACATGAACACTGAAGCTTTCTTT
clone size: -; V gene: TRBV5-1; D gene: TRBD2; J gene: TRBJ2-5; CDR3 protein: CASSLTGGGHETQYF; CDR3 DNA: TGCGCCAGCAGCCTCACGGGGGGGGGCCATGAGACCCAGTACTTC
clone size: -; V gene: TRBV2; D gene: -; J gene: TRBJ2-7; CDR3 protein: CASSEQSYEQYF; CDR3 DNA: TGTGCCAGCAGTGAACAGTCCTACGAGCAGTACTTC
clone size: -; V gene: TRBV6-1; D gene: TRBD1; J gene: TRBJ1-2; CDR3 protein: CASREGQILNYGYTF; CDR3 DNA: TGTGCCAGCAGGGAGGGACAGATTCTTAACTATGGCTACACCTTC
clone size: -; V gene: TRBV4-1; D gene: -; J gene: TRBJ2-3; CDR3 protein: CASSQEGGGTFHTQYF; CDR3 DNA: TGCGCCAGCAGCCAAGAGGGGGGGGGCACATTCCATACGCAGTATTTT
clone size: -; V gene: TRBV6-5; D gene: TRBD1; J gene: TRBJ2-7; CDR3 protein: CASGLQGTYEQYF; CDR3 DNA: TGTGCCAGCGGCCTACAGGGGACCTACGAGCAGTACTTC
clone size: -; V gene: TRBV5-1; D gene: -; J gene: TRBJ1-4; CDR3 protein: CASSLTPPRQARAEKLFF; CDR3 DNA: TGCGCCAGCAGCTTGACTCCCCCCCGACAGGCGCGGGCTGAAAAACTGTTTTTT
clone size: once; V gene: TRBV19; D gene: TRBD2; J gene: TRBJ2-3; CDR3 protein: CASREWGTSGVDTQYF; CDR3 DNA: TGTGCCAGTAGGGAATGGGGGACTAGCGGGGTGGATACGCAGTATTTT
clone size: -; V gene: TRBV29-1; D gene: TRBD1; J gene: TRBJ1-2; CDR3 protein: CSVVVTGGDGGYGYTF; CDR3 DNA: TGCAGCGTTGTAGTAACAGGGGGCGACGGGGGCTATGGCTACACCTTC
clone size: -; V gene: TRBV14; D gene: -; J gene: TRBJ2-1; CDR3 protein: CASSQDLGASYNEQFF; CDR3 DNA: TGTGCCAGCAGCCAAGATTTGGGGGCGTCCTACAATGAGCAGTTCTTC
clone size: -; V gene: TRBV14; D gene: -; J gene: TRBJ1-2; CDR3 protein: CASSQGRGYGYTF; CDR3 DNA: TGTGCCAGCAGCCAAGGGCGGGGGTATGGCTACACCTTC
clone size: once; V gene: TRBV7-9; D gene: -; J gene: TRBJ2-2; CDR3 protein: CASSFQGIPNTGELFF; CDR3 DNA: TGTGCCAGCAGCTTCCAGGGGATCCCGAACACCGGGGAGCTGTTTTTT
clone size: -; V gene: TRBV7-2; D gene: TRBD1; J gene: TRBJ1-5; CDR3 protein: CASSSSGQGGKHF; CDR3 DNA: TGTGCCAGCAGCTCTTCTGGACAGGGGGGGAAGCATTTT
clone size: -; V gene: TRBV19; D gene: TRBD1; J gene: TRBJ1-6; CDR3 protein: CASSMIGGPPLHF; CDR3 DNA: TGTGCCAGTAGTATGATAGGGGGCCCACCCCTCCACTTT
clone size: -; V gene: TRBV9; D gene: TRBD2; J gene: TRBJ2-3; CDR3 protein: CASSVVSGGADTQYF; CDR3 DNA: TGTGCCAGCAGCGTAGTTTCCGGGGGGGCCGATACGCAGTATTTT
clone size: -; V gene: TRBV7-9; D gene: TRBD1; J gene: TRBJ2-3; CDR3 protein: CASSPSVGQGRLSTDTQYF; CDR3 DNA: TGTGCCAGCAGCCCCTCCGTAGGACAGGGGCGTCTTTCCACAGATACGCAGTATTTT
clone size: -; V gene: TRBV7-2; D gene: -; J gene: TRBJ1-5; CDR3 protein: CASSRDISNQPQHF; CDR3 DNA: TGTGCCAGCAGCCGGGACATAAGCAATCAGCCCCAGCATTTT
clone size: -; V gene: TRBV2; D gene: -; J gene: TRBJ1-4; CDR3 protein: CASSDGTSNEKLFF; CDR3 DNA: TGTGCCAGCAGTGACGGGACTTCTAATGAAAAACTGTTTTTT
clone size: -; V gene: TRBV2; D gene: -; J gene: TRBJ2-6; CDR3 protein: CASSEVAGANVLTF; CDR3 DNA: TGTGCCAGCAGTGAGGTAGCGGGGGCCAACGTCCTGACTTTC
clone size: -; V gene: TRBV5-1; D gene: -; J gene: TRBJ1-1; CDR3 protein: CASSARFVNTEAFF; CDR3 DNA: TGCGCCAGCAGCGCCAGATTCGTGAACACTGAAGCTTTCTTT
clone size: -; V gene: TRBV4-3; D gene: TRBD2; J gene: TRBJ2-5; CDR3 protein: CASSQELAEETQYF; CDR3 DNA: TGCGCCAGCAGCCAAGAGCTAGCGGAAGAGACCCAGTACTTC
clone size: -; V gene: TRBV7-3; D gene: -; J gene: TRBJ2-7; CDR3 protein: CASSPVPGSEQYF; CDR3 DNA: TGTGCCAGCAGTCCTGTACCAGGTTCCGAGCAGTACTTC
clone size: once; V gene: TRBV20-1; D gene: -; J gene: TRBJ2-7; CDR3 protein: CSAREWAVGYF; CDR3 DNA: TGCAGTGCTAGAGAGTGGGCCGTTGGGTACTTC
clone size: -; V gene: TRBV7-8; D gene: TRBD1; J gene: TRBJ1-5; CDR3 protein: CASSLRDPRDRQPQHF; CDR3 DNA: TGTGCCAGCAGCTTACGGGACCCCAGGGACAGGCAGCCCCAGCATTTT
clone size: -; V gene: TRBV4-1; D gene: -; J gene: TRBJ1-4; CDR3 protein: CASSQDPNEKLFF; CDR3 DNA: TGCGCCAGCAGCCAAGATCCAAATGAAAAACTGTTTTTT
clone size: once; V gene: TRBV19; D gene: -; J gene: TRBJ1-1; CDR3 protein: CASSIGVRPHLRAFF; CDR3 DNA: TGTGCCAGTAGTATAGGGGTACGACCGCACCTGAGGGCTTTCTTT
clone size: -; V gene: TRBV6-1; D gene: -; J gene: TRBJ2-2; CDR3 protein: CASSENPGHNTGELFF; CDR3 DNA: TGTGCCAGCAGTGAAAACCCGGGACATAACACCGGGGAGCTGTTTTTT
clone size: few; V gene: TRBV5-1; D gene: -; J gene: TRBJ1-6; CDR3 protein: CASSPRGETPLHF; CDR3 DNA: TGCGCCAGCAGCCCTAGGGGCGAAACACCCCTCCACTTT
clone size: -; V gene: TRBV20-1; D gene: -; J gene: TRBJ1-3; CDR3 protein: CSASSGNTIYF; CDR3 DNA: TGCAGTGCTAGTTCGGGAAACACCATATATTTT
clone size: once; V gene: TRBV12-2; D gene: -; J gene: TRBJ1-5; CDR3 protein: CASRLQVNQPQHF; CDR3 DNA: TGTGCAAGTCGCTTACAGGTGAATCAGCCCCAGCATTTT
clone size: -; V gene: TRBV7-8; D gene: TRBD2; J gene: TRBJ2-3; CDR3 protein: CASSILAGQSDTQYF; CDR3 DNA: TGTGCCAGCAGCATACTAGCGGGGCAATCAGATACGCAGTATTTT
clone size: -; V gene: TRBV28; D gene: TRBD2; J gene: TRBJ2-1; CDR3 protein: CASSPSGGAINEQFF; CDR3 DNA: TGTGCCAGCAGTCCTAGCGGGGGGGCCATAAATGAGCAGTTCTTC
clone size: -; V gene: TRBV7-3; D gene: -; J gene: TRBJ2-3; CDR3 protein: CASSSGGADTQYF; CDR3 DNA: TGTGCCAGCAGCTCCGGAGGGGCAGATACGCAGTATTTT
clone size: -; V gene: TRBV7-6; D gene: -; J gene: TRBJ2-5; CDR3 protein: CASSLSREETQYF; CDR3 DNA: TGTGCCAGCAGCTTATCCAGGGAAGAGACCCAGTACTTC
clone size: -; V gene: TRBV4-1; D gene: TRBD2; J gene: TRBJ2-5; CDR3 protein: CASSQEGRGGLQETQYF; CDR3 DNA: TGCGCCAGCAGCCAAGAGGGCCGGGGGGGCCTCCAAGAGACCCAGTACTTC
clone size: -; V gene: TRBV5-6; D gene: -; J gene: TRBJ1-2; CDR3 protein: CASSLDRNYGYTF; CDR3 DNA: TGTGCCAGCAGCTTGGACAGAAACTATGGCTACACCTTC
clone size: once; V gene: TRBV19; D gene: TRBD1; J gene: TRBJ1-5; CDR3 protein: CASSIGDRGSQPQHF; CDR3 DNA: TGTGCCAGTAGTATAGGGGACAGGGGAAGTCAGCCCCAGCATTTT
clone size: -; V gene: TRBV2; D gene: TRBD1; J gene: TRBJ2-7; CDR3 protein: CASRKGQALGEQYF; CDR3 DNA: TGTGCCAGCAGAAAAGGACAGGCCCTCGGGGAGCAGTACTTC
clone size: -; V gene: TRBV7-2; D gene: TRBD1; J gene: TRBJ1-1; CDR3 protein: CASSRTGGNRNTEAFF; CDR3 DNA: TGTGCCAGCAGTCGGACAGGGGGCAACAGGAACACTGAAGCTTTCTTT
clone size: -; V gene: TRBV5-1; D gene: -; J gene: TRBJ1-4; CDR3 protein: CASRNITGSWGKLFF; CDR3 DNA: TGCGCCAGCAGAAATATCACAGGGTCGTGGGGAAAACTGTTTTTT
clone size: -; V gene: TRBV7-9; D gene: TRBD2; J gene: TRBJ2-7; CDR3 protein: CASSSRLAGGLEQYF; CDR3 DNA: TGTGCCAGCAGCTCTCGGCTAGCGGGGGGGCTCGAGCAGTACTTC
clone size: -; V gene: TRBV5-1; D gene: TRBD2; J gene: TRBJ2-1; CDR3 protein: CASSKLRKRGAVISNEQFF; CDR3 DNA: TGCGCCAGCAGTAAATTACGAAAGCGGGGGGCTGTAATCTCCAATGAGCAGTTCTTC
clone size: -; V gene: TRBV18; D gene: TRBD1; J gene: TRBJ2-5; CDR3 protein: CASSRGQGDQETQYF; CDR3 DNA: TGTGCCAGCTCACGGGGACAGGGGGACCAAGAGACCCAGTACTTC
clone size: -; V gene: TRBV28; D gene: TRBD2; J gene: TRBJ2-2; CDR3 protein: CASSRGGETGELFF; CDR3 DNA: TGTGCCAGCAGCCGGGGGGGGGAGACCGGGGAGCTGTTTTTT
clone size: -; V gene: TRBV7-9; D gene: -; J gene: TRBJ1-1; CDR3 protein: CASGPQGPTEAFF; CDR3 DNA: TGTGCCAGCGGACCCCAGGGCCCCACTGAAGCTTTCTTT
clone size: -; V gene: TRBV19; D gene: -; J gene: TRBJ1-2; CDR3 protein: CASSTAARRGANYGYTF; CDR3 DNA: TGTGCCAGTAGTACCGCCGCGAGGCGCGGGGCTAACTATGGCTACACCTTC
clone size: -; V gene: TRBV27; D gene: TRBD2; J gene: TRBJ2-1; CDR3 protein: CASSSLGGVRDEQFF; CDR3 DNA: TGTGCCAGCAGTTCCCTCGGGGGGGTACGAGATGAGCAGTTCTTC
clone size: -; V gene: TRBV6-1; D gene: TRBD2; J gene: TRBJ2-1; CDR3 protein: CASSELAGSYNEQFF; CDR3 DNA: TGTGCCAGCAGTGAACTAGCGGGCTCCTACAATGAGCAGTTCTTC
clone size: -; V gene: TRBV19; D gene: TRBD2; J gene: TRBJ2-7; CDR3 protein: CASSLVDGRSSYEQYF; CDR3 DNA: TGTGCCAGTAGTCTGGTAGACGGGAGGAGCTCCTACGAGCAGTACTTC